Listed below are T cell receptor beta chains from one sample, sequenced in a study of neoadjuvant nivolumab and ipilimumab in lung cancer. Assay: immunoSEQ multiplex PCR; the TCRdb copy retains only in-frame clones and omits some. The table shows about 20,000 clones, with roughly three quarters occurring only once. Material: tumor tissue, obtained after neoadjuvant nivolumab, alone or with ipilimumab, at or shortly before surgery. The receptors come from an adult with non-small cell lung cancer. The CDR3 runs from the conserved cysteine through the conserved F or W. A D gene is named only where the DNA matches it firmly. Clone size is given for some rows only: seen once, a few or many times, or a class if the clone is expanded.

clone_size,d_call,v_call,j_call,cdr3_aa,cdr3_nt
.,.,TRBV5-1,TRBJ2-5,CASSLAAAWQETQYF,TGCGCCAGCAGCTTGGCGGCAGCTTGGCAGGAGACCCAGTACTTC
few,.,TRBV9,TRBJ2-2,CASRRVPNTGELFF,TGTGCCAGCAGGAGGGTGCCGAACACCGGGGAGCTGTTTTTT
.,TRBD1,TRBV29-1,TRBJ1-1,CSVEGQGAGTEAFF,TGCAGCGTTGAGGGCCAGGGGGCGGGAACTGAAGCTTTCTTT
.,TRBD1,TRBV6-6,TRBJ1-2,CASRSGQGGYTF,TGTGCCAGTAGGAGCGGACAGGGCGGCTACACCTTC
.,.,TRBV7-2,TRBJ1-6,CASSWRNSPLHF,TGTGCCAGCAGCTGGAGGAATTCACCCCTCCACTTT
.,.,TRBV6-5,TRBJ1-1,CASSLGTRGEAFF,TGTGCCAGCAGCCTCGGGACCCGAGGAGAAGCTTTCTTT
.,.,TRBV19,TRBJ2-5,CASSPEEETQYF,TGTGCCAGTAGTCCGGAAGAAGAGACCCAGTACTTC
few,TRBD2,TRBV10-2,TRBJ2-1,CASTNLAGVDNEQFF,TGCGCCAGCACCAATCTAGCGGGAGTGGACAATGAGCAGTTCTTC
.,.,TRBV18,TRBJ1-1,CASSMTTMNTEAFF,TGTGCCAGCTCGATGACAACCATGAACACTGAAGCTTTCTTT
.,TRBD1,TRBV5-4,TRBJ1-4,CASRRDRTNEKLFF,TGTGCCAGCAGGAGGGACAGAACTAATGAAAAACTGTTTTTT
few,.,TRBV2,TRBJ1-1,CASSEEGRRVQKAFF,TGTGCCAGCAGTGAAGAGGGACGAAGGGTACAGAAAGCTTTCTTT
once,.,TRBV29-1,TRBJ1-5,CSVAGGNQPQHF,TGCAGCGTTGCAGGGGGCAATCAGCCCCAGCATTTT
.,.,TRBV7-6,TRBJ1-3,CASSLEVGGARGGNTIYF,TGTGCCAGCAGCTTAGAAGTAGGAGGGGCTCGAGGTGGAAACACCATATATTTT
few,.,TRBV20-1,TRBJ2-5,CSASLKGTQYF,TGCAGTGCTAGCTTGAAGGGGACCCAGTACTTC
.,TRBD2,TRBV7-6,TRBJ2-7,CASRLRAGGPSGEQYF,TGTGCCAGCAGACTAAGGGCGGGAGGGCCCTCGGGCGAGCAGTACTTC
.,.,TRBV29-1,TRBJ1-2,CSVVGVYGYTF,TGCAGCGTTGTTGGGGTCTATGGCTACACCTTC
.,.,TRBV7-2,TRBJ2-7,CASSLGVSPVF,TGTGCCAGCAGCTTAGGGGTTAGTCCGGTCTTC
.,.,TRBV5-1,TRBJ1-2,CASSLVAGQNYGYTF,TGCGCCAGCAGCTTGGTGGCAGGGCAAAACTATGGCTACACCTTC
.,TRBD1,TRBV5-1,TRBJ2-7,CASSFGTGGYEQYF,TGCGCCAGCAGCTTCGGGACAGGGGGCTACGAGCAGTACTTC
once,.,TRBV11-2,TRBJ1-4,CASSSQSEKLFF,TGTGCCAGCAGCTCGCAAAGCGAAAAACTGTTTTTT
.,.,TRBV11-1,TRBJ1-1,CASSLGSRVMNTEAFF,TGTGCCAGCAGCTTAGGTAGTAGAGTGATGAACACTGAAGCTTTCTTT
.,.,TRBV7-2,TRBJ1-4,CASRGSPNEKLFF,TGTGCCAGCAGGGGGTCACCGAATGAAAAACTGTTTTTT
.,.,TRBV30,TRBJ1-1,CAWRQKSEAFF,TGTGCCTGGAGACAGAAATCCGAAGCTTTCTTT
.,.,TRBV11-3,TRBJ2-2,CASSLGGQGNTGELFF,TGTGCCAGCAGCTTAGGTGGCCAGGGGAACACCGGGGAGCTGTTTTTT
.,TRBD1,TRBV7-6,TRBJ2-7,CASSLAGQGAYEQYF,TGTGCCAGCAGCTTAGCCGGACAGGGCGCCTACGAGCAGTACTTC
once,TRBD1,TRBV2,TRBJ1-5,CASSGQVLSNQPQHF,TGTGCCAGCAGCGGACAGGTCCTTAGCAATCAGCCCCAGCATTTT
.,.,TRBV5-5,TRBJ2-3,CASSAGVEDTQYF,TGTGCCAGCAGCGCCGGGGTGGAAGATACGCAGTATTTT
.,TRBD1,TRBV5-5,TRBJ2-7,CASSLELGTEEYSYEQYF,TGTGCCAGCAGCTTGGAACTCGGGACAGAAGAATATTCCTACGAGCAGTACTTC
.,.,TRBV11-2,TRBJ2-7,CASSTAYEQYF,TGTGCCAGCAGCACGGCTTACGAGCAGTACTTC
.,.,TRBV18,TRBJ2-5,CASSPTRQETQYF,TGTGCCAGCTCACCTACGCGCCAAGAGACCCAGTACTTC
.,.,TRBV7-2,TRBJ1-1,CASSFERGNTEAFF,TGTGCCAGCAGCTTCGAACGGGGGAACACTGAAGCTTTCTTT
.,.,TRBV14,TRBJ2-7,CASSQDSGGATYEQYF,TGTGCCAGCAGCCAAGATTCGGGCGGCGCGACCTACGAGCAGTACTTC
.,.,TRBV5-1,TRBJ2-7,CASSSTGTPIYDVNF,TGCGCCAGCAGCTCGACCGGGACGCCGATCTACGACGTTAACTTC
.,TRBD2,TRBV7-9,TRBJ2-1,CASAGGGYNEQFF,TGTGCCAGCGCGGGCGGGGGGTACAATGAGCAGTTCTTC
once,.,TRBV7-9,TRBJ2-1,CASSFLTGEQFF,TGTGCCAGCAGCTTCCTCACTGGTGAGCAGTTCTTC
.,.,TRBV11-1,TRBJ2-2,CASSLVRSYTGELFF,TGTGCCAGCAGCTTAGTTCGTAGTTATACCGGGGAGCTGTTTTTT
.,TRBD2,TRBV6-1,TRBJ2-3,CASSGGLAGPPSDTQYF,TGTGCCAGCAGTGGGGGACTAGCGGGTCCGCCGTCAGATACGCAGTATTTT
.,TRBD2,TRBV6-1,TRBJ2-1,CASSRGTRVNEQFF,TGTGCCAGCAGCCGTGGGACTAGGGTCAATGAGCAGTTCTTC
once,TRBD1,TRBV18,TRBJ2-7,CASSPGLGGTGAYEQYF,TGTGCCAGCTCACCAGGGCTCGGTGGGACAGGGGCCTACGAGCAGTACTTC
.,TRBD1,TRBV30,TRBJ1-2,CARQQGAGYTF,TGTGCCAGACAACAGGGGGCTGGCTACACCTTC
.,.,TRBV18,TRBJ2-3,CASSPPVTDTQYF,TGTGCCAGCTCACCACCTGTTACAGATACGCAGTATTTT
.,.,TRBV5-4,TRBJ1-5,CASSLSSQVGDQPQHF,TGTGCCAGCAGCTTGTCTTCGCAGGTGGGAGATCAGCCCCAGCATTTT
few,.,TRBV7-2,TRBJ2-3,CASSLLAFTDTQYF,TGTGCCAGCAGCCTACTAGCCTTCACAGATACGCAGTATTTT
.,TRBD2,TRBV7-6,TRBJ2-5,CASSPLFGTSGGKTQYF,TGTGCCAGCAGCCCTTTATTCGGGACTAGCGGTGGAAAGACCCAGTACTTC
.,TRBD1,TRBV7-8,TRBJ1-2,CASSPRGPDLAGYTF,TGTGCCAGCAGCCCCAGGGGGCCCGACTTAGCTGGCTACACCTTC
.,.,TRBV6-5,TRBJ2-5,CASSLKYQETQYF,TGTGCCAGCAGTCTCAAGTACCAAGAGACCCAGTACTTC
.,.,TRBV6-1,TRBJ2-4,CASSEMGLAKNIQYF,TGTGCCAGCAGTGAAATGGGGCTGGCCAAAAACATTCAGTACTTC
.,.,TRBV30,TRBJ2-7,CAWRELSYEQYF,TGTGCCTGGCGGGAGTTGTCCTACGAGCAGTACTTC
.,TRBD1,TRBV29-1,TRBJ1-1,CSVTLDRATEAFF,TGCAGCGTTACTCTGGACAGGGCCACTGAAGCTTTCTTT